What follows are 21 T cell receptor beta chains derived from one specimen sequenced in a study of OX40 agonist ivuxolimab in advanced cancers. Produced via immunoSEQ multiplex PCR; TCRdb's table is partial and in-frame only. The sample includes around 80,000 clones, around 92% of them seen just once. Material: CD4+ or CD8+ T cells sorted from blood, obtained in a trial of the OX40 agonist ivuxolimab. These receptors were obtained from an adult with an advanced solid tumor such as melanoma, head and neck, liver or kidney cancer.

This rearrangement joins TRBV19 to TRBJ2-3; 10 nucleotides align to TRBD2. The CDR3 extends over 17 amino acids. J was trimmed by 3 bases and V by 1 base; bases with no gene match: 7. Germline V gene sequence: CDR1 LNHDA, CDR2 SQIVND (reference sequence). As DNA, the CDR3 is TGTGCCAGTAGTATAGGCAAGCGGGGGGGCCAAACAGATACGCAGTATTTT. The encoded protein is CASSIGKRGGQTDTQYF.

This chain uses TRBV7-9 with TRBJ1-1; TRBD1 might be the D (6 bases). Trimming left V 4 bases short and J 3 bases short, with 18 bases between. Per the germline V gene, CDR1 is SEHNR and CDR2 is FQNEAQ (reference sequence). The CDR3 length is 16 residues. The CDR3 sequence: CASSSGFDRMDTEAFF. Here the CDR3 DNA reads TGTGCCAGCAGCTCTGGTTTTGACAGGATGGACACTGAAGCTTTCTTT.

This clone was seen just once. The chain couples TRBV29-1 to TRBJ2-3; either TRBD1 or TRBD2 may supply D (5 bases each). CDR3 length equals 18 residues. CDR1 and CDR2 (germline): SQVTM, ANQGSEA. V lost 3 bases and J lost 0, with 22 bases in between. The CDR3 reads CSVEVWPGSTSSTDTQYF. CDR3 sequence (DNA): TGCAGCGTTGAGGTATGGCCAGGGAGTACTTCTAGCACAGATACGCAGTATTTT.

The V gene is TRBV4-3, the J gene TRBJ2-1; either TRBD1 or TRBD2 may supply D (7 bases each). CDR3 length: 15 residues. V was trimmed by 0 bases and J by 10 bases, leaving 16 bases between them. Per the germline V gene, CDR1 is LGHNA and CDR2 is YSLEER. CDR3 sequence: CASSQEGRGPGEQFF. CDR3 DNA sequence: TGCGCCAGCAGCCAAGAGGGGAGGGGGCCGGGAGAGCAGTTCTTC.

The genes are TRBV13 and TRBJ2-1; 8 positions agree with TRBD2. CDR1 and CDR2 from the germline V gene are PRHDT and FYEKMQ (reference sequence). CDR3 length: 15 amino acids. The V gene end was trimmed by 3 bases and the J gene end by 8 bases; junction bases not matched to a gene: 9. The CDR3 region has the DNA TGTGCCAGCAGCTTCACCATTCCCGGGGGGGATGAGCAGTTCTTC. It encodes CASSFTIPGGDEQFF.

V is TRBV14 and J is TRBJ2-5; 15 nucleotides agree with TRBD2. CDR1 and CDR2 from the germline V gene are SGHDN and FVKESK. V shed 4 bases and J 3 bases; nucleotides not matched to a gene: 3. The CDR3 covers 16 residues. The CDR3 protein is CASSLRTSGGEETQYF. The CDR3 DNA sequence: TGTGCCAGCAGCCTTCGGACTAGCGGGGGGGAAGAGACCCAGTACTTC.

The gene calls are TRBV12-5 and TRBJ2-7; a weak D match, TRBD1 (6 bases). The CDR3 has 13 amino acids. Germline CDR1 reads LGHNT; CDR2 reads FRNRAP. V was cut by 3 bases and J by 5 bases, with 11 bases left in between. The CDR3 coding sequence is TGTGCTAGTGGTTTAGGGACACCTCACGAGCAGTACTTC. This sequence encodes CASGLGTPHEQYF.

V and J are TRBV19 and TRBJ2-4, with 9 positions matching TRBD1. CDR1 and CDR2 (germline): LNHDA, SQIVND (reference sequence). V was clipped by 0 bases and J by 1 base; unmatched bases: 7. The CDR3 consists of 18 residues. Written as DNA, the CDR3 is TGTGCCAGTAGTATAGAATGGACAGGGGAAGGGGCCAAAAACATTCAGTACTTC. Protein product: CASSIEWTGEGAKNIQYF.

The CDR3 spells CASRWTGYMDTEAFF. CDR3 sequence (DNA): TGTGCCAGCAGGTGGACAGGATATATGGACACTGAAGCTTTCTTT. The chain is built from TRBV6-6 and TRBJ1-1; TRBD1 matches at 7 bases. The CDR3 extends over 15 amino acids. Trimming removed 6 bases from V and 3 bases from J; junction bases left unmatched: 10. Looked up from germline, CDR1 is MNHNY and CDR2 is SVGAGI (reference sequence).

V and J are TRBV13 and TRBJ2-6; TRBD1 is a possible D gene (6 bases). CDR1 PRHDT and CDR2 FYEKMQ come from the germline V gene (reference sequence). The CDR3 extends over 15 amino acids. V gave up 6 bases and J gave up 4 bases, with 13 bases separating them. CDR3 residues: CASRGRGGGANVLTF. In DNA form, the CDR3 reads TGTGCCAGCAGGGGCAGGGGTGGCGGGGCCAACGTCCTGACTTTC.

V usage is TRBV6-6 and J usage is TRBJ2-3; D call uncertain. The CDR3 is 14 residues long. The germline V gene has CDR1 MNHNY and CDR2 SVGAGI (reference sequence). V shed 3 bases and J shed 6 bases, with 13 bases lying between them. This CDR3 reads CASSYGGRIDTQYF. The CDR3 DNA follows: TGTGCCAGCAGTTATGGCGGTCGGATCGATACGCAGTATTTT.

This chain connects TRBV27 to TRBJ1-3; TRBD1 matches at 9 bases. The CDR3 is 17 amino acids. Germline V gene sequence: CDR1 MNHEY, CDR2 SMNVEV (reference sequence). After removal of 0 bases from V and 4 bases from J, the junction contained 7 bases not matched to a gene. CDR3 coding DNA: TGTGCCAGCAGTTTATCGCAAACAGGGGGCGCAGGAAACACCATATATTTT. This translates into CASSLSQTGGAGNTIYF.

The gene calls are TRBV13 and TRBJ2-2; 11 bases map to TRBD1. The CDR3 covers 16 residues. Germline V gene sequence: CDR1 PRHDT, CDR2 FYEKMQ (reference sequence). V shed 4 bases, J shed 4 bases, and the junction held 5 bases outside the gene matches. The CDR3 sequence: CASSSGQGESTGELFF. The CDR3 DNA is TGTGCCAGCAGCTCGGGACAGGGGGAGAGCACCGGGGAGCTGTTTTTT.

The V gene is TRBV27, the J gene TRBJ2-1; tentatively, D is TRBD1 (5 bases). Trimming shortened V by 3 bases and J by 3 bases, and 18 bases separated the two germline ends. Germline V gene data show CDR1 as MNHEY and CDR2 as SMNVEV (reference sequence). The CDR3 loop spans 17 amino acids. CDR3 region: CASSLGPQGSHYNEQFF. The CDR3 region has the DNA TGTGCCAGCAGTTTGGGGCCCCAGGGTTCCCACTACAATGAGCAGTTCTTC.

The chain uses TRBV10-3 and TRBJ2-7, with TRBD2 as a possible D gene (5 bases). Germline assignment: CDR1 ENHRY and CDR2 SYGVKD. This CDR3 region has 14 residues. V was trimmed by 0 bases and J by 7 bases, leaving 13 bases between them. The CDR3 reads CAISESIGVREQYF. The DNA for the CDR3 is TGTGCCATCAGTGAGTCGATCGGGGTGAGGGAGCAGTACTTC.

The rearrangement links TRBV9 to TRBJ2-1, with 9 bases that match TRBD2. V dropped 1 base and J dropped 6; count of bases not matched to a gene: 8. This CDR3 is 16 amino acids long. Germline V gene sequence: CDR1 SGDLS, CDR2 YYNGEE. This chain's CDR3 is CASSVNSLAGSNEQFF. The CDR3 coding sequence is TGTGCCAGCAGCGTAAATAGCCTAGCGGGGAGCAATGAGCAGTTCTTC. Looking up the rest from reference TRBV9 and TRBJ2-1 gives the full variable domain: DSGVTQTPKHLITATGQRVTLRCSPRSGDLSVYWYQQSLDQGLQFLIQYYNGEERAKGNILERFSAQQFPDLHSELNLSSLELGDSALYFCASSVNSLAGSNEQFFGPGTRLTVL.

The chain uses TRBV7-9 and TRBJ1-1; D remains unclear. The CDR3 has 17 residues. The germline V and J ends were trimmed by 4 bases and 0 bases, with 18 bases remaining between them. Per germline, CDR1 SEHNR and CDR2 FQNEAQ (reference sequence). The CDR3 is CASSYPLEGTMNTEAFF. CDR3 DNA sequence: TGTGCCAGCAGCTATCCTCTGGAGGGTACCATGAACACTGAAGCTTTCTTT.

This sequence joins TRBV6-4 and TRBJ2-2; TRBD2 agrees at 8 bases. The germline gives CDR1 MRHNA, CDR2 SNTAGT. The CDR3 sequence is 14 residues long. V lost 6 bases and J lost 10; bases outside the gene matches: 10. The DNA for the CDR3 is TGTGCCAGCAGAACGGGACTAGATTCTGAGGAGCTGTTTTTT. Its protein product is CASRTGLDSEELFF.

The chain couples TRBV30 to TRBJ1-1; D not certain. Germline loops: CDR1 GTSNPN, CDR2 SVGIG (reference sequence). CDR3 length equals 13 residues. Trimming pared 5 bases from V and 2 bases from J, leaving 12 bases between. CDR3 in DNA: TGTGCCTGGGCCTCTTGGGGTAACACTGAAGCTTTCTTT. This encodes CAWASWGNTEAFF. The variable domain in full, completed from reference TRBV30 and TRBJ1-1, reads SQTIHQWPATLVQPVGSPLSLECTVEGTSNPNLYWYRQAAGRGLQLLFYSVGIGQISSEVPQNLSASRPQDRQFILSSKKLLLSDSGFYLCAWASWGNTEAFFGQGTRLTVV.

This sequence joins TRBV13 and TRBJ2-1, with 10 bases lining up with TRBD2. Germline assignment: CDR1 PRHDT and CDR2 FYEKMQ (reference sequence). This CDR3 region has 15 residues. Trimming removed 4 bases from V and 4 bases from J; junction bases left unmatched: 4. CDR3 nucleotide sequence: TGTGCCAGCAGCTCTAGCGGGGGCCTGTACAATGAGCAGTTCTTC. Translation gives CASSSSGGLYNEQFF.

The genes are TRBV11-2 and TRBJ1-2, with 9 bases matching TRBD1. The CDR3 loop spans 15 amino acids. V gave up 5 bases and J gave up 8 bases; unmatched junction bases: 12. CDR1 and CDR2 (germline): SGHAT, FQNNGV. Here the CDR3 DNA reads TGTGCCAGCAGCATCTGGACAGGGGAAATTGGGGGCTACACCTTC. Translating gives CASSIWTGEIGGYTF.